A selection of T cell receptor beta chains follows, all from one sample in a study of blood T cell repertoires in COVID-19. Sequenced by immunoSEQ multiplex PCR; TCRdb stores in-frame clones only, minus some. Of around 300,000 clones listed, around 80% are singletons. Specimen: peripheral blood. These receptors were taken from a young man with active or convalescent COVID-19. The CDR3 runs from the conserved cysteine through the conserved F or W. A D gene is named only where the DNA matches it firmly. Not all rows give a size; the values are once, few, many and, for expanded clones, a class.

clone_size,j_call,d_call,v_call,cdr3_length,cdr3_aa,cdr3_nt
.,TRBJ2-1,.,TRBV3-1/TRBV3-2,17,CASSWRSSAQSYNEQFF,TGTGCCAGCAGCTGGCGATCTAGCGCTCAGTCCTACAATGAGCAGTTCTTC
.,TRBJ1-2,.,TRBV3-1/TRBV3-2,13,CASTLRLGYGYTF,TGTGCCAGCACCCTAAGACTGGGCTATGGCTACACCTTC
.,TRBJ2-1,.,TRBV30,18,CAWSPSSPGESSYNEQFF,TGTGCCTGGAGCCCCTCCTCTCCGGGAGAGAGCTCCTACAATGAGCAGTTCTTC
.,TRBJ2-2,TRBD2,TRBV6-5,15,CASSQLAGVIGELFF,TGTGCCAGCAGCCAACTAGCGGGGGTTATCGGGGAGCTGTTTTTT
.,TRBJ2-7,.,TRBV3-1/TRBV3-2,14,CASSLGRPTYEQYF,TGTGCCAGCAGCTTGGGGAGGCCCACCTACGAGCAGTACTTC
.,TRBJ2-1,TRBD2,TRBV11-1,16,CASSLSGGATWYEQFF,TGTGCCAGCAGCTTAAGCGGGGGGGCAACTTGGTATGAGCAGTTCTTC
.,TRBJ2-5,.,TRBV19,15,CASSRGPQPQETQYF,TGTGCCAGTAGTAGGGGCCCCCAACCCCAAGAGACCCAGTACTTC
.,TRBJ1-5,TRBD1,TRBV12-3/TRBV12-4,13,CASSQTGGQPQHF,TGTGCCAGCAGTCAGACAGGGGGTCAGCCCCAGCATTTT
.,TRBJ1-2,.,TRBV30,11,CAWGRGVGYTF,TGTGCCTGGGGGCGGGGGGTTGGCTACACCTTC
.,TRBJ2-2,.,TRBV5-1,15,CASSLSQAAAGELFF,TGCGCCAGCAGCTTGTCACAGGCGGCGGCCGGGGAGCTGTTTTTT
.,TRBJ2-1,TRBD1,TRBV11-2,16,CASSPIPGTVNNEQFF,TGTGCCAGCAGCCCAATTCCCGGGACAGTCAACAATGAGCAGTTCTTC
.,TRBJ2-2,TRBD1,TRBV3-1/TRBV3-2,14,CASSSNRGTGELFF,TGTGCCAGCAGCTCAAACAGGGGAACCGGGGAGCTGTTTTTT
once,TRBJ1-3,TRBD1,TRBV4-2,16,CASSQPETGFGNTIYF,TGTGCCAGCAGCCAACCAGAGACAGGGTTTGGAAACACCATATATTTT
few,TRBJ2-7,TRBD1,TRBV4-3,15,CASSPGTGTYYEQYF,TGCGCCAGCAGCCCCGGGACAGGGACTTACTACGAGCAGTACTTC
few,TRBJ1-5,TRBD1,TRBV7-2,18,CASSAGTGRISGNQPQHF,TGTGCCAGCAGTGCCGGGACAGGGCGAATATCCGGCAATCAGCCCCAGCATTTT
few,TRBJ1-4,.,TRBV18,15,CASSPSGDPNEKLFF,TGTGCCAGCTCACCATCAGGGGATCCTAATGAAAAACTGTTTTTT
.,TRBJ1-5,TRBD1,TRBV19,15,CASRGTGPHNQPQHF,TGTGCCAGTAGAGGGACAGGGCCCCACAATCAGCCCCAGCATTTT
.,TRBJ2-3,TRBD2,TRBV7-2,15,CASSFDGRGVDTQYF,TGTGCCAGCAGCTTTGACGGGCGGGGGGTGGATACGCAGTATTTT
.,TRBJ2-5,.,TRBV10-1,13,CASSESGGETQYF,TGCGCCAGCAGTGAATCGGGTGGGGAGACCCAGTACTTC
.,TRBJ2-7,TRBD2,TRBV4-2,15,CASSQVGGRPDEQYF,TGTGCCAGCAGCCAAGTGGGAGGGAGGCCGGACGAGCAGTACTTC
few,TRBJ1-2,TRBD1,TRBV24-1,13,CATSDPPGQGSAF,TGTGCCACCAGTGACCCCCCAGGACAGGGATCGGCCTTC
.,TRBJ2-3,.,TRBV6-2/TRBV6-3,13,CASSYSTPNTQYF,TGTGCCAGCAGTTACTCGACTCCAAATACGCAGTATTTT
once,TRBJ1-1,.,TRBV3-1/TRBV3-2,12,CASSQDRAEAFF,TGTGCCAGCAGCCAAGATCGCGCTGAAGCTTTCTTT
.,TRBJ1-2,.,TRBV27,15,CASGLEGRRAYGYTF,TGTGCCAGCGGACTAGAGGGGCGCAGGGCCTATGGCTACACCTTC
.,TRBJ1-6,.,TRBV4-1,16,CASSDRSGYYNSPLHF,TGCGCCAGCAGTGACCGTAGCGGCTATTATAATTCACCCCTCCACTTT
.,TRBJ1-2,.,TRBV12-3/TRBV12-4,11,CASSLASGYTF,TGTGCCAGCAGTTTGGCATCTGGCTACACCTTC
.,TRBJ2-7,TRBD2,TRBV15,15,CATSREAGEVHEQYF,TGTGCCACCAGCAGAGAGGCGGGGGAGGTCCACGAGCAGTACTTC
.,TRBJ2-2,TRBD2,TRBV9,17,CASSVTSGGANTGELFF,TGTGCCAGCAGCGTGACTAGCGGGGGGGCGAACACCGGGGAGCTGTTTTTT
.,TRBJ2-3,TRBD2,TRBV7-9,16,CASSFSTSGGTDTQYF,TGTGCCAGCAGCTTTTCGACTAGCGGAGGTACAGATACGCAGTATTTT
once,TRBJ1-6,.,TRBV19,13,CASSMTGISPLHF,TGTGCCAGTAGTATGACAGGTATTTCACCCCTCCACTTT
few,TRBJ1-6,.,TRBV11-3,14,CASSQPGLGSPLHF,TGTGCCAGCAGCCAACCGGGACTCGGGTCACCCCTCCACTTT
.,TRBJ1-2,.,TRBV20-1,12,CSASIPNYGYTF,TGCAGTGCTAGTATTCCGAACTATGGCTACACCTTC
.,TRBJ2-3,TRBD2,TRBV9,15,CASSVGAGTTDTQYF,TGTGCCAGCAGCGTAGGAGCGGGGACCACAGATACGCAGTATTTT
.,TRBJ2-3,.,TRBV7-3,14,CASSFRATPDTQYF,TGTGCCAGCAGCTTCCGCGCTACCCCAGATACGCAGTATTTT
.,TRBJ2-7,TRBD2,TRBV25-1,16,CASSDTSGILPYEQYF,TGTGCCAGCAGTGATACTAGCGGTATACTCCCCTACGAGCAGTACTTC
.,TRBJ1-6,.,TRBV30,13,CAWKQGVNSPLHF,TGTGCCTGGAAGCAGGGCGTTAATTCACCCCTCCACTTT
once,TRBJ1-1,.,TRBV21-1,14,CASSKVSGNTEAFF,TGTGCCAGCAGCAAAGTGTCAGGGAACACTGAAGCTTTCTTT
.,TRBJ1-1,.,TRBV19,13,CASSGPGRGEAFF,TGTGCCAGTAGCGGACCCGGGAGAGGTGAAGCTTTCTTT
few,TRBJ2-7,.,TRBV6-2/TRBV6-3,14,CASSYRSNSYEQYF,TGTGCCAGCAGTTACAGGAGCAACTCCTACGAGCAGTACTTC
.,TRBJ2-7,.,TRBV21-1,15,CASSRGTGGCYEQYF,TGTGCCAGCAGCAGAGGGACAGGGGGATGCTACGAGCAGTACTTC
.,TRBJ2-3,TRBD1,TRBV19,15,CASSSGTVITDTQYF,TGTGCCAGTAGCTCCGGGACAGTGATCACAGATACGCAGTATTTT
.,TRBJ1-1,.,TRBV5-4,14,CASSFLIGDTEAFF,TGTGCCAGCAGCTTCCTAATCGGAGACACTGAAGCTTTCTTT
.,TRBJ1-3,.,TRBV7-2,16,CASSPTGTLTGNTIYF,TGTGCCAGCAGCCCGACTGGAACTCTAACTGGAAACACCATATATTTT